Sequencing of this T cell receptor beta chain was carried out in a study of cytomegalovirus exposure and HLA in healthy donors. This clone was recorded once. From germline, CDR1 is SGHNT and CDR2 YYREEE (reference sequence). CDR3 length: 16 amino acids. Trimming at V came to 3 bases and at J to 2 bases, leaving 6 bases not matched to a gene. With 60 Vbeta and 13 Jbeta primers, the PCR was carried out. Here immunoSEQ multiplex PCR was the method, and the copy in TCRdb shows in-frame clones only, minus some. The data show tens of thousands of clones, around 75% seen once. The chain carries TRBV5-4 and TRBJ2-2; TRBD1 matches 8 bases. The sample comprised PBMCs. The clonotype was recovered from a man aged 60 to 69 in good health and CMV-seropositive. Here the CDR3 DNA reads TGTGCCAGCAGCTCGGGGACAGGAGGTAACACCGGGGAGCTGTTTTTT. Translation gives CASSSGTGGNTGELFF. The whole variable domain, filled in from reference TRBV5-4 and TRBJ2-2, reads ETGVTQSPTHLIKTRGQQVTLRCSSQSGHNTVSWYQQALGQGPQFIFQYYREEENGRGNFPPRFSGLQFPNYSSELNVNALELDDSALYLCASSSGTGGNTGELFFGEGSRLTVL.